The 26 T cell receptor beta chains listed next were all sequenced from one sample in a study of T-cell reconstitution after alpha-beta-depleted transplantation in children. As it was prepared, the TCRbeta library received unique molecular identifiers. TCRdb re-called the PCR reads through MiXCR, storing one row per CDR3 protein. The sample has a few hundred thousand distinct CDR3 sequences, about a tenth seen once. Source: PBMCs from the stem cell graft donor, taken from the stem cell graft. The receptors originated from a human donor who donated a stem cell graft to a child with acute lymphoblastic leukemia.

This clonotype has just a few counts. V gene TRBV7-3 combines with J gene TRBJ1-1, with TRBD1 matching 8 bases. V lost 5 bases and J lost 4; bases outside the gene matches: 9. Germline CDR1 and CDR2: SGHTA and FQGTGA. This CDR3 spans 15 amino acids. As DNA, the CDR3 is TGTGCCAGCAGCCTCTCAGGGGGCGTGAGCACTGAAGCTTTCTTT. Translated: CASSLSGGVSTEAFF.

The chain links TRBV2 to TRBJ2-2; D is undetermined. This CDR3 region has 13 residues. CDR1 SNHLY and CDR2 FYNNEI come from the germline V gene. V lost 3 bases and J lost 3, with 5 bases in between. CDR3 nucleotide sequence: TGTGCCAGCAGTGACGGACACACCGGGGAGCTGTTTTTT. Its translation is CASSDGHTGELFF.

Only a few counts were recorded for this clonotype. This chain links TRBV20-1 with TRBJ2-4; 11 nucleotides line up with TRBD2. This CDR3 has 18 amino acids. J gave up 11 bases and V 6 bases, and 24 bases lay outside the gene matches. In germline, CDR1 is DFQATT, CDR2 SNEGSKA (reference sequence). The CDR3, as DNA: TGCAGTGCCACTCAAACGGGGACTAGCGGCGGTTTAGGGGCCCTTCAGTACTTC. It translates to CSATQTGTSGGLGALQYF.

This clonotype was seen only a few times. This CDR3 is CASSQDFGSEKLFF. In nucleotides, the CDR3 is TGCGCCAGCAGCCAAGATTTTGGCAGTGAAAAACTGTTTTTT. The rearrangement links TRBV4-3 to TRBJ1-4; D is ambiguous. CDR3 length: 14 amino acids. Trimming stripped 0 bases from V and 7 bases from J, with 9 bases between. Germline V CDR1 and CDR2: LGHNA, YSLEER.

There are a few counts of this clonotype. The CDR3 protein is CSAARRGGSYEQYF. The DNA of the CDR3 is TGCAGTGCCGCAAGAAGGGGGGGTTCTTACGAGCAGTACTTC. The chain is built from TRBV20-1 and TRBJ2-7; weak D call: TRBD2 (7 bases). Trimming shortened V by 6 bases and J by 4 bases, and 19 bases separated the two germline ends. Germline assignment: CDR1 DFQATT and CDR2 SNEGSKA (reference sequence). There are 14 residues in the CDR3.

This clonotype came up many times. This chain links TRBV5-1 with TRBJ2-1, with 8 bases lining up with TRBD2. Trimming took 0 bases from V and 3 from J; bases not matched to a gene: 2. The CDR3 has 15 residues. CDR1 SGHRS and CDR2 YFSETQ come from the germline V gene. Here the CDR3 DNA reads TGCGCCAGCAGCTTGGTAGCGGGAAACTACAATGAGCAGTTCTTC. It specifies CASSLVAGNYNEQFF.

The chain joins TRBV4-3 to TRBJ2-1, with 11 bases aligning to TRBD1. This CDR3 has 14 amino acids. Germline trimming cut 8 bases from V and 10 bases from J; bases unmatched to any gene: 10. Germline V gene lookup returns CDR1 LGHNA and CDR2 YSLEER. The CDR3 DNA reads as TGCGCCAGCCGCCGGGACAGGGGGATCAAAGAGCAGTTCTTC. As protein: CASRRDRGIKEQFF.

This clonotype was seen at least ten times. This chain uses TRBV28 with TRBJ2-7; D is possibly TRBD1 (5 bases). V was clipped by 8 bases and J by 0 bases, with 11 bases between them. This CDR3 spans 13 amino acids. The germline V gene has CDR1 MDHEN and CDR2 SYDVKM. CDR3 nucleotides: TGTGCCAGCCAGGGTACCCCCTCCTACGAGCAGTACTTC. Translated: CASQGTPSYEQYF.

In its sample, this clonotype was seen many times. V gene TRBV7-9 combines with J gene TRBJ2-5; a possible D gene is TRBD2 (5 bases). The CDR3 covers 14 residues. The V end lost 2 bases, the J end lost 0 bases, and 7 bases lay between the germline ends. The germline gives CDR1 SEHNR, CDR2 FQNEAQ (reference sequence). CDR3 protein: CASSLFGDQETQYF. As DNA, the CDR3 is TGTGCCAGCAGCTTATTCGGGGACCAAGAGACCCAGTACTTC.

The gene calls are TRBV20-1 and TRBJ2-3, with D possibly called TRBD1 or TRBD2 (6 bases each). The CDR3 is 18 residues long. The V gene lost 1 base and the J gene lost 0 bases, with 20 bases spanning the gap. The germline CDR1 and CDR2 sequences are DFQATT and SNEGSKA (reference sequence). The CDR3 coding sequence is TGCAGTGCTAGAGCCCGGGGGCTAGCTCTTTCTAGCACAGATACGCAGTATTTT. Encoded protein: CSARARGLALSSTDTQYF.

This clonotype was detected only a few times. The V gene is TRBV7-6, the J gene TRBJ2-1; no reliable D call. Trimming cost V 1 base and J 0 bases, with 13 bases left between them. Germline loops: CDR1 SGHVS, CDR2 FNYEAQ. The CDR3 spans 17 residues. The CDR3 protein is CASSLEVGTSSYNEQFF. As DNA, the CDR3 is TGTGCCAGCAGCTTAGAGGTTGGTACCAGCTCCTACAATGAGCAGTTCTTC.

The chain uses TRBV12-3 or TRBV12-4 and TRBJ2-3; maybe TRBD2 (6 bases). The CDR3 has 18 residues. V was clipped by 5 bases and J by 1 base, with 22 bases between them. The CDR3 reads CASSLPFGGDGGTDTQYF. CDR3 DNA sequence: TGTGCCAGCAGTCTACCCTTCGGCGGGGATGGGGGCACAGATACGCAGTATTTT.

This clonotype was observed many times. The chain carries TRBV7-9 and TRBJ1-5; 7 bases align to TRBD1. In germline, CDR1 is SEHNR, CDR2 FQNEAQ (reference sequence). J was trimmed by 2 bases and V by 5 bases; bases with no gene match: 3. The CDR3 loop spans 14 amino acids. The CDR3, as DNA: TGTGCCAGCAGCACTACAGGGGGCAATCAGCCCCAGCATTTT. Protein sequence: CASSTTGGNQPQHF.

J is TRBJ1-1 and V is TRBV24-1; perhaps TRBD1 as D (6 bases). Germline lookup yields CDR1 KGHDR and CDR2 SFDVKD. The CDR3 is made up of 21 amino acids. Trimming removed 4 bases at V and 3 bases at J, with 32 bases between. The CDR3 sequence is CATSETPRDKRMRVVHTEAFF. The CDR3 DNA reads TGTGCCACCAGTGAGACTCCCCGGGACAAGAGAATGAGGGTTGTTCACACTGAAGCTTTCTTT.

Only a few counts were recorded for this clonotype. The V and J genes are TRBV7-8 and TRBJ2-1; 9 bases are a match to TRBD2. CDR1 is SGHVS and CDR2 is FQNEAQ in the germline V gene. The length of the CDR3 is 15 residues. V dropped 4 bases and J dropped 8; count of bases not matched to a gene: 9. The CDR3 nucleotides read TGTGCCAGCAGCTCCCTAGCGGGACTATCGGATGAGCAGTTCTTC. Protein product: CASSSLAGLSDEQFF.

In DNA, the CDR3 is TGCAGCGTTGGCCCCCTTAAACAGGGGGCCTCCTACGAGCAGTACTTC. It translates to CSVGPLKQGASYEQYF. The chain carries TRBV29-1 and TRBJ2-7; 9 bases match TRBD1. V lost 4 bases and J lost 0; bases outside the gene matches: 10. CDR1 is SQVTM, CDR2 ANQGSEA, per germline. This CDR3 has 16 amino acids.

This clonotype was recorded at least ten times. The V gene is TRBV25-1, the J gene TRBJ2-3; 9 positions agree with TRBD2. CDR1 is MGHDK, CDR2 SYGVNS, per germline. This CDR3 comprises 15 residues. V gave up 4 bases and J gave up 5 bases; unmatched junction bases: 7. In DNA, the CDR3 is TGTGCCAGCAGTGGCCCGACTAGCGGACTAGATACGCAGTATTTT. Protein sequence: CASSGPTSGLDTQYF.

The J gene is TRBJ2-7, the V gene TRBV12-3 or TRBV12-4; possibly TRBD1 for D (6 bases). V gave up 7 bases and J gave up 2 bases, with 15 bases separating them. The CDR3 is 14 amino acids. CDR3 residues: CASNTGWGTYEQYF. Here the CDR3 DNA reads TGTGCCAGCAATACAGGGTGGGGTACCTACGAGCAGTACTTC.

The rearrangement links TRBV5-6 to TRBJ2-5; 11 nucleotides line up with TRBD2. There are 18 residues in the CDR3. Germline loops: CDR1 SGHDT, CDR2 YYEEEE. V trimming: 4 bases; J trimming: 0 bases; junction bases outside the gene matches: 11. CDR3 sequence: CASSLLGLAGSYQETQYF. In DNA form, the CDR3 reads TGTGCCAGCAGCCTACTCGGACTAGCGGGTTCGTACCAAGAGACCCAGTACTTC. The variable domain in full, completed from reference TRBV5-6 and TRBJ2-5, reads DAGVTQSPTHLIKTRGQQVTLRCSPKSGHDTVSWYQQALGQGPQFIFQYYEEEERQRGNFPDRFSGHQFPNYSSELNVNALLLGDSALYLCASSLLGLAGSYQETQYFGPGTRLLVL.

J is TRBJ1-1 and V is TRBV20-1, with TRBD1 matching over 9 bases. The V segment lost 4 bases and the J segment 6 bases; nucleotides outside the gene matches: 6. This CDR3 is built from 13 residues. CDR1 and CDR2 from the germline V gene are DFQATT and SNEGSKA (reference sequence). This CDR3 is CSAKQGAFAEAFF. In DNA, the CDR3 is TGCAGTGCTAAACAGGGGGCTTTTGCTGAAGCTTTCTTT.

The CDR3: CASRDRVLSGELFF. The CDR3 bases are TGTGCCAGCAGGGACAGGGTGTTATCCGGGGAGCTGTTTTTT. This chain joins TRBV6-2 or TRBV6-3 and TRBJ2-2, with TRBD1 identical over 8 bases. CDR3 length: 14 residues. With 6 bases clipped from V and 6 bases from J, the junction kept 6 bases outside the gene matches. CDR1 and CDR2 (germline): MNHEY, SVGEGT.

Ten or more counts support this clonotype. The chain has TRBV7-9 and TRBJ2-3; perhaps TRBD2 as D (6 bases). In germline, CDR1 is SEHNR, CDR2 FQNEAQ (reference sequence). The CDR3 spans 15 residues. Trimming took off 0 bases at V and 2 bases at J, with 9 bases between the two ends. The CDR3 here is CASSLARGNTDTQYF. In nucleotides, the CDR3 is TGTGCCAGCAGCTTAGCTCGGGGGAACACAGATACGCAGTATTTT.

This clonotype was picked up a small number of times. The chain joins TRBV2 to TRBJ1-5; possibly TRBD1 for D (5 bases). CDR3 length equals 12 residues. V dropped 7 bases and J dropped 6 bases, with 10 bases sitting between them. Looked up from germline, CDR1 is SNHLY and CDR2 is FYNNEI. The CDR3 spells CASKGTAQPQHF. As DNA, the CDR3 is TGTGCCAGCAAAGGGACTGCTCAGCCCCAGCATTTT. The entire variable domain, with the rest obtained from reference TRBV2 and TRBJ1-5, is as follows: EPEVTQTPSHQVTQMGQEVILRCVPISNHLYFYWYRQILGQKVEFLVSFYNNEISEKSEIFDDQFSVERPDGSNFTLKIRSTKLEDSAMYFCASKGTAQPQHFGDGTRLSIL.

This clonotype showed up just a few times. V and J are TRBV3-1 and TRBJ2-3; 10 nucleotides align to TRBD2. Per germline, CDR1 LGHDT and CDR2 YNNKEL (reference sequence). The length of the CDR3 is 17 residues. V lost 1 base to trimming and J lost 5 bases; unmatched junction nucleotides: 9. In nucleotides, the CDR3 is TGTGCCAGCAGCCAAGTGTGGCTAGCGGGAGATGAAGATACGCAGTATTTT. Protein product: CASSQVWLAGDEDTQYF.

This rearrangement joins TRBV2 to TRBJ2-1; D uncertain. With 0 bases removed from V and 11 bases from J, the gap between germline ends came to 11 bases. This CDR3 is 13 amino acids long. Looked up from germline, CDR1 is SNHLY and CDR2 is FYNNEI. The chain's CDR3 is CASSEAATPQQFF. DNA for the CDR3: TGTGCCAGCAGTGAAGCGGCTACCCCCCAGCAGTTCTTC.

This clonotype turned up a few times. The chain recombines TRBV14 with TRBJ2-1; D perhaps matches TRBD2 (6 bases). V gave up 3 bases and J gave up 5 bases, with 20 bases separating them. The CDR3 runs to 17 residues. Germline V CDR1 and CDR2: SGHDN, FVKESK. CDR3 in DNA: TGTGCCAGCAGCCATGAAGCTGGGAGGCTGGGAGACAATGAGCAGTTCTTC. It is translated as CASSHEAGRLGDNEQFF.